This entry concerns a single TCR beta chain. The antigen remains undetermined. This record belongs to a study of immune evolution from preneoplasia to lung adenocarcinoma. General study results and limits: Top clone frequencies peaked in normal lung, apparently declining through invasive adenocarcinoma.

V gave up 5 bases and J gave up 12 bases; unmatched junction bases: 12. CDR3 length: 13 residues. In germline, CDR1 is LNHDA, CDR2 SQIVND (reference sequence). Each case's diagnosis was confirmed by two pathologists on H&E. Clones were sequenced by immunoSEQ multiplex PCR, and TCRdb holds only the in-frame ones, with some missing. The sample lists around 11,000 clones, approximately 82% seen once, with around 1.7% in the top ten. This chain connects TRBV19 to TRBJ1-1; 7 positions agree with TRBD1. The clonotype was recovered from a person aged 65-85 years with lung adenocarcinoma. Sequencing used FFPE minimally invasive lung adenocarcinoma tissue. CDR3 nucleotides: TGTGCCAGTAGTGCCCCGGACGGGACAGATCCTTTCTTT. This gives the protein CASSAPDGTDPFF.